A single sample gave rise to the 30 T cell receptor beta chains below, sequenced in a study of blood T cells in healthy people across ages. PCR was performed a second time for 7 to 11 cycles using a sample-barcoded 5' primer and a J-beta primer mix. TCRdb reprocessed the 5' RACE reads via MiXCR and lists one record per CDR3 protein. The sample has around 870,000 distinct CDR3 sequences, roughly 26% seen once. The material sequenced was blood. The receptors originated from a woman of 80 years or more in good health.

The chain joins TRBV12-3 or TRBV12-4 to TRBJ1-1; TRBD1 matches 7 bases. V shed 5 bases and J 4 bases; nucleotides not matched to a gene: 10. This CDR3 region has 15 residues. CDR3 sequence reads: CASSNRQGWGTEAFF. DNA of the CDR3: TGTGCCAGCAGTAACAGACAGGGCTGGGGCACTGAAGCTTTCTTT.

This clonotype turned up a few times. The chain is built from TRBV5-8 and TRBJ1-5, with D possibly being TRBD1 (6 bases). The CDR3 contains 17 residues. With 6 bases removed from V and 6 bases from J, the gap between germline ends came to 25 bases. The germline V gene has CDR1 SGHTS and CDR2 YDEGEE. Here the CDR3 DNA reads TGTGCCAGCATGAGGGTTAAGTGGTCAGGGGATACTCAGCCCCAGCATTTT. Translation gives CASMRVKWSGDTQPQHF.

V is TRBV7-2 and J is TRBJ2-1; tentative D call: TRBD1 (5 bases). V lost 2 bases, J lost 12 bases, and 11 bases lay in between. CDR1 and CDR2 from the germline V gene are SGHTA and FQGNSA. CDR3 length: 12 amino acids. CDR3 DNA: TGTGCCAGCAGCTTACAGGGCTATGTGCAGTTCTTC. Residues: CASSLQGYVQFF.

This clonotype was seen many times. This chain connects TRBV24-1 to TRBJ2-3, with D perhaps matching TRBD1 (5 bases). Per the germline V gene, CDR1 is KGHDR and CDR2 is SFDVKD. The CDR3 consists of 16 residues. Trimming took 3 bases from V and 2 from J, leaving 14 bases between them. This CDR3 is CATSDPRKGLTDTQYF. CDR3 coding DNA: TGTGCCACCAGTGATCCCCGGAAGGGGCTCACAGATACGCAGTATTTT.

Ten or more counts support this clonotype. This rearrangement joins TRBV20-1 to TRBJ1-2, with D tentatively TRBD1 (6 bases). This CDR3 is 14 amino acids long. V was shortened by 5 bases and J by 4 bases, with 17 bases between the two germline ends. The germline CDR1 and CDR2 sequences are DFQATT and SNEGSKA (reference sequence). The CDR3 loop is CSASPGGLTYGYTF. The CDR3 coding sequence is TGCAGTGCTTCACCGGGGGGCTTGACCTATGGCTACACCTTC.

This chain links TRBV20-1 with TRBJ2-2; D gene uncertain. The V gene's germline CDR1 is DFQATT and CDR2 SNEGSKA (reference sequence). V lost 5 bases and J 4 bases, leaving 11 bases between the germline ends. CDR3 length: 13 residues. CDR3 sequence (DNA): TGCAGTGCTGTAGCCCGAGGCACCGGGGAGCTGTTTTTT. This sequence encodes CSAVARGTGELFF.

This clonotype was picked up a small number of times. The rearrangement links TRBV12-3 or TRBV12-4 to TRBJ2-5, with 8 nucleotides matching TRBD2. The CDR3 is 17 residues long. V lost 4 bases and J lost 4; bases outside the gene matches: 14. CDR3 coding DNA: TGTGCCAGCAGTTCCTCCTGGGTAGCGGGATGGCGAGAGACCCAGTACTTC. This codes for CASSSSWVAGWRETQYF.

This clonotype was counted a few times. V is TRBV7-2 and J is TRBJ1-6, with a weak D call TRBD1 (5 bases). The V gene lost 3 bases and the J gene lost 6 bases, with 9 bases spanning the gap. Germline V gives CDR1 SGHTA, CDR2 FQGNSA. The CDR3 contains 14 residues. DNA of the CDR3: TGTGCCAGCAGCTTGTGGGGGATTAATTCACCCCTCCACTTT. Translating gives CASSLWGINSPLHF.

This clonotype was found many times. The chain employs TRBV6-2 or TRBV6-3 and TRBJ2-7; 8 nucleotides align to TRBD2. Per the germline V gene, CDR1 is MNHEY and CDR2 is SVGEGT. Trimming at V came to 0 bases and at J to 0 bases, leaving 10 bases not matched to a gene. This CDR3 comprises 18 residues. The CDR3 bases are TGTGCCAGCAGTTACTCGACCGGGGGGGCCCTCAACTCCTACGAGCAGTACTTC. Translation: CASSYSTGGALNSYEQYF.

This clonotype was counted only a few times. V is TRBV19 and J is TRBJ2-5, with 11 bases aligning to TRBD1. V lost 7 bases to trimming and J lost 5 bases; unmatched junction nucleotides: 3. Germline assignment: CDR1 LNHDA and CDR2 SQIVND (reference sequence). CDR3 size: 13 residues. The CDR3 DNA follows: TGTGCCAGTAACCGGGACAGGGGGGAGACCCAGTACTTC. Protein: CASNRDRGETQYF.

This clonotype has just a few counts. The genes are TRBV20-1 and TRBJ2-2, with D hard to call. The germline V gene has CDR1 DFQATT and CDR2 SNEGSKA (reference sequence). V shed 0 bases and J shed 3 bases, with 14 bases lying between them. This CDR3 contains 16 residues. The CDR3 loop is CSARDPRRADTGELFF. CDR3 nucleotide sequence: TGCAGTGCTAGAGATCCCAGGCGTGCGGACACCGGGGAGCTGTTTTTT.

The rearrangement uses TRBV6-6 and TRBJ2-7; 10 bases match TRBD2. The CDR3 is made up of 13 amino acids. With 9 bases clipped from V and 4 bases from J, the junction kept 6 bases outside the gene matches. Germline lookup yields CDR1 MNHNY and CDR2 SVGAGI (reference sequence). CDR3 in amino acids: CASSSGGQYEQYF. CDR3 sequence (DNA): TGTGCCAGTTCTAGCGGGGGTCAGTACGAGCAGTACTTC.

There are a few counts of this clonotype. A read error may explain this, as a much larger clone is one base away. The chain carries TRBV7-9 and TRBJ2-5; D uncertain. The CDR3 totals 13 residues. The germline gives CDR1 SEHNR, CDR2 FQNEAQ (reference sequence). The V end lost 1 base, the J end lost 11 bases, and 14 bases lay between the germline ends. Here the CDR3 reads CASSLDWSNEQYF. In nucleotides, the CDR3 is TGTGCCAGCAGCTTAGATTGGAGCAATGAGCAGTACTTC.

The V gene is TRBV7-6, the J gene TRBJ2-3, with 10 bases lining up with TRBD2. CDR3 length: 17 residues. Germline V gene data show CDR1 as SGHVS and CDR2 as FNYEAQ. The V and J ends lost 1 base and 2 bases, in that order; junction bases with no gene match: 6. CDR3 DNA: TGTGCCAGCAGCTTAGTTGCTAGCGGGGGATACACAGATACGCAGTATTTT. This translates into CASSLVASGGYTDTQYF.

This clonotype has ten or more counts. The chain links TRBV7-8 to TRBJ2-3; 8 nucleotides line up with TRBD1. This CDR3 contains 16 residues. V lost 5 bases, J lost 4 bases, and 11 bases stayed unmatched. CDR1 SGHVS and CDR2 FQNEAQ come from the germline V gene. CDR3 nucleotides: TGTGCCAGCAGCCCTTCGGGGCAGGGGGCTTCAGATACGCAGTATTTT. Amino acids: CASSPSGQGASDTQYF.

For the CDR3, the DNA is TGTGCCAGCAGCCCCAGTCCCGGGACTAGCGGGGGCTACGAGCAGTACTTC. Residues: CASSPSPGTSGGYEQYF. This rearrangement joins TRBV28 to TRBJ2-7, with 14 bases fitting TRBD2. Losses at the gene ends were 6 bases for V and 3 bases for J; bases not matched to a gene: 10. CDR1 and CDR2 from the germline V gene are MDHEN and SYDVKM. This CDR3 has 17 residues.

This clonotype was seen repeatedly, ten times or more. V and J are TRBV12-3 or TRBV12-4 and TRBJ2-1; TRBD1 agrees at 7 bases. This CDR3 is 15 amino acids long. After removal of 6 bases from V and 4 bases from J, the junction contained 9 bases not matched to a gene. CDR3 protein: CASSGQAAGYNEQFF. The CDR3, as DNA: TGTGCCAGCAGCGGACAGGCAGCCGGATACAATGAGCAGTTCTTC.

This clonotype was detected ten times or more. V is TRBV7-2 and J is TRBJ2-1, with 12 bases matching TRBD2. The J segment lost 4 bases and the V segment lost 5 bases, leaving 6 bases of the junction unmatched. The CDR3 is 16 residues long. The germline gives CDR1 SGHTA, CDR2 FQGNSA. The CDR3 nucleotides are TGTGCCAGCAGCCCCGGACTAGCGGGGCTGTACAATGAGCAGTTCTTC. It translates to CASSPGLAGLYNEQFF.

This clonotype was recorded at least ten times. V usage is TRBV20-1 and J usage is TRBJ2-1; D uncertain. This CDR3 comprises 14 residues. Germline lookup yields CDR1 DFQATT and CDR2 SNEGSKA (reference sequence). V shed 3 bases and J shed 2 bases, with 11 bases lying between them. The CDR3 spells CSASAYQAYNEQFF. The DNA of the CDR3 is TGCAGTGCTAGCGCGTATCAGGCCTACAATGAGCAGTTCTTC.

The table lists this clonotype with a count of one. This may come from a read error, since a much larger clone is one base off. V is TRBV7-9 and J is TRBJ2-2; D unresolved. This CDR3 comprises 11 residues. Germline assignment: CDR1 SEHNR and CDR2 FQNEAQ (reference sequence). V shed 2 bases and J shed 7 bases, with 2 bases lying between them. CDR3 amino acids: CASSLHGELFF. CDR3 in DNA: TGTGCCAGCAGCTTACACGGGGAGCTGTTTTTT.

V is TRBV27 and J is TRBJ1-5; D is uncertain. This CDR3 spans 13 amino acids. V was cut by 7 bases and J by 6 bases, with 13 bases left in between. From germline, CDR1 is MNHEY and CDR2 SMNVEV (reference sequence). The DNA of the CDR3 is TGTGCCAGCATGTGGAGGGAGGGTCAGCCCCAGCATTTT. It codes for CASMWREGQPQHF.

This clonotype showed up many times. CDR3 loop: CASTLGGVSYEQYF. The DNA for the CDR3 is TGTGCCAGCACCCTAGGGGGGGTCTCCTACGAGCAGTACTTC. V and J are TRBV6-6 and TRBJ2-7; possible D gene TRBD2, 7 bases. Germline assignment: CDR1 MNHNY and CDR2 SVGAGI (reference sequence). The CDR3 contains 14 residues. V lost 7 bases to trimming and J lost 0 bases, with 13 bases between them.

The sample holds many counts of this clonotype. The V gene is TRBV6-6, the J gene TRBJ2-3; TRBD2 aligns across 12 bases. J was trimmed by 6 bases and V by 4 bases; bases with no gene match: 8. Germline CDR1 reads MNHNY; CDR2 reads SVGAGI (reference sequence). The CDR3 loop spans 16 amino acids. The CDR3 DNA reads as TGTGCCAGCAGTTCAAAACTAGCGGGGGGCGGGGATACGCAGTATTTT. Protein sequence: CASSSKLAGGGDTQYF.

The gene calls are TRBV3-1 and TRBJ2-2, with TRBD2 matching over 15 bases. CDR1 is LGHDT and CDR2 is YNNKEL in the germline V gene (reference sequence). V gave up 3 bases and J gave up 4 bases; unmatched junction bases: 6. This CDR3 comprises 18 residues. CDR3 bases: TGTGCCAGCAGCCAGGCTGGACTAGCGGGGGGGCTCACCGGGGAGCTGTTTTTT. Its translation: CASSQAGLAGGLTGELFF.

Turning to this clonotype: A read error may explain this, as a much larger clone is one base away. The chain's CDR3 is CAISEMRRGENEQYF. Written as DNA, the CDR3 is TGTGCCATCAGTGAGATGAGACGGGGGGAAAACGAGCAGTACTTC. This chain connects TRBV10-3 to TRBJ2-7; 7 nucleotides line up with TRBD2. CDR1 is ENHRY and CDR2 is SYGVKD in the germline V gene. J lost 5 bases, V lost 2 bases, and 9 bases had no gene match. The length of the CDR3 is 15 residues.

With respect to this clonotype: Germline and junction disagree at one end, which may indicate a read error. The chain recombines TRBV12-3 or TRBV12-4 with TRBJ2-2, with TRBD2 as a possible D gene (5 bases). This CDR3 comprises 14 residues. The CDR3: CASRPSSLTGERFF. As DNA, the CDR3 is TGTGCCAGCAGGCCAAGTAGTCTTACCGGGGAGCGGTTTTTT.

At least ten counts were recorded for this clonotype. The chain joins TRBV12-3 or TRBV12-4 to TRBJ2-1; D possibly corresponds to TRBD2 (6 bases). Trimming shortened V by 5 bases and J by 0 bases, and 11 bases separated the two germline ends. This CDR3 has 15 residues. CDR3 protein: CASSLRLVSYNEQFF. Here the CDR3 DNA reads TGTGCCAGCAGTCTACGACTAGTCTCCTACAATGAGCAGTTCTTC.

Regarding this clonotype: This could be a read error, since a much larger clone is one nucleotide away. The rearrangement uses TRBV20-1 and TRBJ2-3, with 15 nucleotides matching TRBD2. CDR3 size: 18 residues. Germline V lookup: CDR1 DFQATT, CDR2 SNEGSKA (reference sequence). The CDR3 bases are TGCGGTGCTAGTTCCGGACTAGCGGGGGGGCGTTCCACAGATACGCAGTATTTT. Amino acid sequence: CGASSGLAGGRSTDTQYF.

This clonotype was counted many times. V usage is TRBV7-9 and J usage is TRBJ1-2; D unclear. This CDR3 has 12 amino acids. The germline gives CDR1 SEHNR, CDR2 FQNEAQ (reference sequence). Trimming removed 5 bases from V and 7 bases from J, with 11 bases in between. The DNA for the CDR3 is TGTGCCAGCAGCCCCCGGGCCCCTGGCTACACCTTC. Translated: CASSPRAPGYTF.

This clonotype was counted many times. This chain connects TRBV7-2 to TRBJ2-3, with D perhaps matching TRBD1 or TRBD2 (6 bases each). This CDR3 contains 15 residues. From germline, CDR1 is SGHTA and CDR2 FQGNSA. Trimming removed 5 bases from V and 5 bases from J, with 17 bases in between. In nucleotides, the CDR3 is TGTGCCAGCAGCCCGGATAAGGGGGGCCGAGATACGCAGTATTTT. Translating it yields CASSPDKGGRDTQYF.